A selection of T cell receptor beta chains follows, all from one sample in a study of shared clonotypes between healthy human individuals. Assay: immunoSEQ multiplex PCR; the TCRdb copy retains only in-frame clones and omits some. The sample lists almost 750,000 clones; about two thirds were seen once. Sequences were obtained from memory CD4+ T cells sorted from blood. The receptors here all came from a woman under 40 in good health. CDR3s include the opening cysteine and the closing phenylalanine or tryptophan. The order of the fields is D gene, clone size, V gene, J gene, CDR3 DNA, CDR3 protein. A D gene is named only where the DNA matches it firmly. Some rows mark clone size as missing; the rest say once, few, many or name a class of expanded clone.

TRBD2,NA,TRBV11-1,TRBJ2-7,TGTGCCAGCAGCCCCTCGCCCGGGACTAGCGGATCAATGGGCTACGAGCAGTACTTC,CASSPSPGTSGSMGYEQYF
TRBD2,many,TRBV7-2,TRBJ2-7,TGTGCCAGCAGCCCGCAGCGGGACTCCTACGAGCAGTACTTC,CASSPQRDSYEQYF
TRBD2,NA,TRBV10-3,TRBJ2-5,TGTGCCATCAGCGGGACTAGCGGAGAGACCCAGTACTTC,CAISGTSGETQYF
NA,NA,TRBV27,TRBJ2-2,TGTGCCAGCAGTTTATCGATAGTCCTCACCGGGGAGCTGTTTTTT,CASSLSIVLTGELFF
NA,NA,TRBV28,TRBJ2-3,TGTGCCAGCAGTTTAGGATTACAGAGTATGTTCACAGATACGCAGTATTTT,CASSLGLQSMFTDTQYF
NA,NA,TRBV10-3,TRBJ2-1,TGTGCCATCAGTGAGGGGGGCGGAGTCTACAATGAGCAGTTCTTC,CAISEGGGVYNEQFF
TRBD1,NA,TRBV2,TRBJ2-3,TGTGCCAGCAGGACCGGGACAGTCACAGATACGCAGTATTTT,CASRTGTVTDTQYF
NA,once,TRBV20-1,TRBJ1-1,TGCAGTGCTAGATCCGGATATGAAGCTTTCTTT,CSARSGYEAFF
TRBD2,few,TRBV19,TRBJ2-7,TGTGCCAGTAGTATTTTCGGGACTAGCGGGACCTACGAGCAGTACTTC,CASSIFGTSGTYEQYF
NA,NA,TRBV9,TRBJ1-1,TGTGCCAGCAGCGCTGGTTTGAACACTGAAGCTTTCTTT,CASSAGLNTEAFF
NA,NA,TRBV10-1,TRBJ2-7,TGCGCCAGCCAGGACAGATTATCCTACGAGCAGTACTTC,CASQDRLSYEQYF
NA,NA,TRBV27,TRBJ1-5,TGTGCCAGCAGTTCATCCGGCCGGGGGGACAATCAGCCCCAGCATTTT,CASSSSGRGDNQPQHF
TRBD2,NA,TRBV7-2,TRBJ2-1,TGTGCCAGCAGCTCAAATAGCGGGAGGGGATACAATGAGCAGTTCTTC,CASSSNSGRGYNEQFF
NA,few,TRBV13,TRBJ1-2,TGTGCCAGCAGAGGTCCTGGAGTCTATGGCTACACCTTC,CASRGPGVYGYTF
NA,NA,TRBV28,TRBJ1-5,TGTGCCAGCACCTTGAGTGGGAGAGGAGTTAGCAATCAGCCCCAGCATTTT,CASTLSGRGVSNQPQHF
TRBD1,NA,TRBV28,TRBJ2-2,TGTGCCAGCAGTTTCGAGGGACAGGGGCCCGGGGAGCTGTTTTTT,CASSFEGQGPGELFF
NA,NA,TRBV5-4,TRBJ2-1,TGTGCCAGCAGCCTTAGGGATGAGCAGTTCTTC,CASSLRDEQFF
NA,NA,TRBV2,TRBJ1-2,TGTGCCAGCAGTGGAATTTATACAGGCGAAAACTATGGCTACACCTTC,CASSGIYTGENYGYTF
NA,once,TRBV27,TRBJ1-1,TGTGCCAGCAGTTTCAGGGTTACCAGCCCCACTGAAGCTTTCTTT,CASSFRVTSPTEAFF
NA,NA,TRBV5-1,TRBJ2-2,TGCGCCAGCAGCTTGGATTGGGGAGGGGAGCTGTTTTTT,CASSLDWGGELFF
NA,NA,TRBV6-1,TRBJ2-7,TGTGCCAGCAAAGAGGGGCCCGGGCGGTACTTC,CASKEGPGRYF
NA,once,TRBV7-8,TRBJ2-1,TGTGCCAGCAGCTTAGAGTCGACCGCAATACCTCAGTTCTTC,CASSLESTAIPQFF
NA,NA,TRBV9,TRBJ2-7,TGTGCCAGCAGCGTATCTGCGGGCTCCTACGAGCAGTACTTC,CASSVSAGSYEQYF
NA,NA,TRBV11-1,TRBJ2-7,TGTGCCAGCAACAACCTCGGGTCCTACGAGCAGTACTTC,CASNNLGSYEQYF
TRBD2,NA,TRBV4-1,TRBJ2-1,TGCGCCAGCAGCCAAGGGAGGGGCGGGAGGACCTACAATGAGCAGTTCTTC,CASSQGRGGRTYNEQFF
NA,NA,TRBV30,TRBJ2-3,TGTGCCTGGAGTGTTCAAGATTTTGGAGATACGCAGTATTTT,CAWSVQDFGDTQYF
NA,NA,TRBV20-1,TRBJ2-1,TGCAGTGCGGACACTCACAATGAGCAGTTCTTC,CSADTHNEQFF
NA,NA,TRBV7-2,TRBJ2-7,TGTGCCAGCAGCTTAGTACCCGGACCCTACGAGCAGTACTTC,CASSLVPGPYEQYF
NA,once,TRBV19,TRBJ1-5,TGTGCTAGTAGTCCCGGACAGTTTCAACAGCCCCAGCATTTT,CASSPGQFQQPQHF
NA,NA,TRBV11-2,TRBJ2-1,TGTGCCAGCAGCCGCAGCTTAGTAGGGCGGGGACTCTACAATGAGCAGTTCTTC,CASSRSLVGRGLYNEQFF
NA,NA,TRBV4-2,TRBJ1-3,TGTGCCAGCAGCCAAGATGGTAGAGGGGCTTCTGGAAACACCATATATTTT,CASSQDGRGASGNTIYF
TRBD1,NA,TRBV19,TRBJ1-2,TGTGCCAGTAGAACAGGGGTCTATGGCTACACCTTC,CASRTGVYGYTF
NA,NA,TRBV6-5,TRBJ2-5,TGTGCCAGCAGTTACTCGGGAGTTAAGACCCAGTACTTC,CASSYSGVKTQYF
NA,NA,TRBV28,TRBJ2-1,TGTGCCAGCAGTCCAACCCAGTCGTCCCGCGGGGATGAGCAGTTCTTC,CASSPTQSSRGDEQFF
TRBD1,NA,TRBV2,TRBJ1-5,TGTGCCAGCAGTGAGCAGGGGGCGTATAGCAATCAGCCCCAGCATTTT,CASSEQGAYSNQPQHF
NA,NA,TRBV4-1,TRBJ1-2,TGCGCCAGCAGCCAAGGAGGGCACAGGGAGAACTATGGCTACACCTTC,CASSQGGHRENYGYTF
NA,NA,TRBV19,TRBJ2-5,TGTGCCAGTAGTATGGGATACTTCCAAGAGACCCAGTACTTC,CASSMGYFQETQYF
TRBD1,NA,TRBV25-1,TRBJ2-1,TGTGCCAGCAGGACAGGGGGGTCGGGTGAGCAGTTCTTC,CASRTGGSGEQFF